What follows are 25 T cell receptor beta chains derived from one specimen sequenced in a study of breast tumors, draining lymph nodes, adjacent tissues. TCRdb reanalysed the multiplex PCR reads using MiXCR and keeps one entry per CDR3 protein. The sample has fewer than 25,000 distinct CDR3 sequences; about 70% are singletons. The specimen sequenced was tumor-adjacent breast tissue. The receptors were gathered from a female donor with breast cancer. Some clones in this sample may be carry-over from other donors' samples.

V and J are TRBV4-1 and TRBJ2-3; the D gene is possibly TRBD2 (5 bases). Germline CDR1 reads MGHRA; CDR2 reads YSYEKL. Deletions cut 0 bases from V and 5 bases from J, with 9 bases between. The CDR3 consists of 14 residues. The CDR3 sequence is CASSQELREDTQYF. The CDR3 region has the DNA TGCGCCAGCAGCCAAGAGTTGAGGGAAGATACGCAGTATTTT.

This chain joins TRBV28 and TRBJ2-7; 14 bases line up with TRBD2. The J segment lost 6 bases and the V segment lost 3 bases, leaving 10 bases of the junction unmatched. CDR1 is MDHEN and CDR2 is SYDVKM in the germline V gene. The length of the CDR3 is 17 residues. Here the CDR3 reads CASSFPPGLAGGSEQYF. Written as DNA, the CDR3 is TGTGCCAGCAGTTTCCCCCCCGGACTAGCGGGAGGATCCGAGCAGTACTTC.

The chain links TRBV7-3 to TRBJ2-3; 7 nucleotides match TRBD2. With 2 bases clipped from V and 4 bases from J, the junction kept 3 bases outside the gene matches. CDR1 and CDR2 from the germline V gene are SGHTA and FQGTGA. The CDR3 has 14 residues. The CDR3 loop is CASSLRLAPDTQYF. The DNA of the CDR3 is TGTGCCAGCAGCTTACGACTAGCCCCAGATACGCAGTATTTT.

The chain combines TRBV27 with TRBJ2-1, with 7 bases fitting TRBD2. V trimming: 6 bases; J trimming: 1 base; junction bases outside the gene matches: 3. The CDR3 runs to 14 residues. Per the germline V gene, CDR1 is MNHEY and CDR2 is SMNVEV (reference sequence). The CDR3 bases are TGTGCCAGCAGACTAGCGTTATCCTACAATGAGCAGTTCTTC. This codes for CASRLALSYNEQFF.

This clonotype is deemed medium-sized (0.01 to 0.1%). V usage is TRBV6-6 and J usage is TRBJ2-2; D may match TRBD1 or TRBD2 (5 bases each). CDR3 length equals 14 residues. Germline V gene sequence: CDR1 MNHNY, CDR2 SVGAGI (reference sequence). Trimming took off 6 bases at V and 4 bases at J, with 12 bases between the two ends. Here the CDR3 DNA reads TGTGCCAGCAGCCTGGGGACCTTCACCGGGGAGCTGTTTTTT. Translation gives CASSLGTFTGELFF.

This clonotype showed up many times. CDR3 residues: CSAREMTGGGSEQFF. CDR3 coding DNA: TGCAGTGCTAGAGAAATGACAGGAGGGGGGAGTGAGCAGTTCTTC. The J gene is TRBJ2-1, the V gene TRBV20-1; D possibly matches TRBD1 or TRBD2 (6 bases each). Trimming left V 0 bases short and J 9 bases short, with 18 bases between. The CDR3 contains 15 residues. The germline V gene has CDR1 DFQATT and CDR2 SNEGSKA (reference sequence).

This clonotype has more than one count but fewer than ten. The chain uses TRBV5-1 and TRBJ2-7, with D perhaps TRBD2 (5 bases). Deletions cut 0 bases from V and 3 bases from J, with 7 bases between. In germline, CDR1 is SGHRS, CDR2 YFSETQ. The CDR3 has 13 amino acids. The CDR3 coding sequence is TGCGCCAGCAGCTTGGCAGAGGGCTACGAGCAGTACTTC. Protein product: CASSLAEGYEQYF.

The chain couples TRBV30 to TRBJ1-4; D is undetermined. The CDR3 totals 15 residues. Germline assignment: CDR1 GTSNPN and CDR2 SVGIG (reference sequence). The V gene lost 5 bases and the J gene lost 0 bases, with 13 bases spanning the gap. The CDR3 sequence is CAWSRTGATNEKLFF. The CDR3 DNA reads as TGTGCCTGGTCACGGACCGGCGCAACTAATGAAAAACTGTTTTTT.

This clonotype showed up just once. This likely comes from a read error, as the CDR3 has no conserved phenylalanine or tryptophan at its end. The rearrangement uses TRBV9 and TRBJ2-5; D is undetermined. This CDR3 spans 15 amino acids. Trimming stripped 0 bases from V and 5 bases from J, with 14 bases between. Looked up from germline, CDR1 is SGDLS and CDR2 is YYNGEE. DNA for the CDR3: TGTGCCAGCAGCGTAGCTCCCTTAGAGGCCGAGACCCAGTACTTA. Amino acids: CASSVAPLEAETQYL.

In this sample, this clonotype turned up a few times. V and J are TRBV5-5 and TRBJ2-7; 11 nucleotides match TRBD2. The germline gives CDR1 SGHKS, CDR2 YYEKEE (reference sequence). Trimming at V came to 3 bases and at J to 6 bases, leaving 11 bases not matched to a gene. This CDR3 comprises 16 residues. The CDR3 DNA follows: TGTGCCAGCAGCTCGTTGTCACTAGCGGGAGCGGGCGAGCAGTACTTC. Translated, it gives CASSSLSLAGAGEQYF.

This clonotype is classed as medium-sized (0.01 to 0.1%). This sequence joins TRBV7-9 and TRBJ2-1; D gene ambiguous. Deletions cut 1 base from V and 4 bases from J, with 5 bases between. The CDR3 totals 13 residues. Germline V CDR1 and CDR2: SEHNR, FQNEAQ (reference sequence). In DNA form, the CDR3 reads TGTGCCAGCAGCTTAGGGCAGTACAATGAGCAGTTCTTC. Its translation: CASSLGQYNEQFF. Full variable domain (rest looked up from reference TRBV7-9 and TRBJ2-1): DTGVSQNPRHKITKRGQNVTFRCDPISEHNRLYWYRQTLGQGPEFLTYFQNEAQLEKSRLLSDRFSAERPKGSFSTLEIQRTEQGDSAMYLCASSLGQYNEQFFGPGTRLTVL.

The chain carries TRBV6-6 and TRBJ2-1; 10 positions agree with TRBD2. Germline V lookup: CDR1 MNHNY, CDR2 SVGAGI (reference sequence). Losses at the gene ends were 8 bases for V and 1 base for J; bases not matched to a gene: 5. CDR3 length equals 15 residues. The DNA for the CDR3 is TGTGCCAGCCGCGGACTAGCGGAGTCCTACAATGAGCAGTTCTTC. It is translated as CASRGLAESYNEQFF.

The chain combines TRBV7-9 with TRBJ2-3; D not resolved. The V gene lost 3 bases and the J gene lost 3 bases, with 10 bases spanning the gap. This CDR3 has 14 amino acids. CDR1 and CDR2 (germline): SEHNR, FQNEAQ (reference sequence). In DNA, the CDR3 is TGTGCCAGCAGCTTTGAAGCGTGGACAGATACGCAGTATTTT. Translated: CASSFEAWTDTQYF.

This clonotype was observed at least ten times. The chain links TRBV7-2 to TRBJ2-5; the D is unclear. Deletions cut 5 bases from V and 0 bases from J, with 22 bases between. CDR1 SGHTA and CDR2 FQGNSA come from the germline V gene. The CDR3 contains 18 residues. This CDR3 is CASSPGPPRRLYQETQYF. The DNA of the CDR3 is TGTGCCAGCAGCCCAGGCCCGCCAAGGAGATTGTACCAAGAGACCCAGTACTTC.

The chain employs TRBV20-1 and TRBJ1-6; perhaps TRBD1 as D (6 bases). This CDR3 region has 14 residues. V lost 7 bases and J 8 bases, leaving 18 bases between the germline ends. Germline V gene sequence: CDR1 DFQATT, CDR2 SNEGSKA (reference sequence). CDR3 nucleotide sequence: TGCAGTGTCGGGACACCGCCTACGCATTCACCCCTCCACTTT. Translating it yields CSVGTPPTHSPLHF.

V gene TRBV7-9 combines with J gene TRBJ2-7; no definite D call. Between the trimmed V and J ends, which lost 6 bases and 3 bases, there was a span of 15 bases. The CDR3 runs to 14 residues. In germline, CDR1 is SEHNR, CDR2 FQNEAQ (reference sequence). The DNA of the CDR3 is TGTGCCAGCAGTTTTTCGGGTCTTGACTACGAGCAGTACTTC. Translated: CASSFSGLDYEQYF. Full variable domain (rest looked up from reference TRBV7-9 and TRBJ2-7): DTGVSQNPRHKITKRGQNVTFRCDPISEHNRLYWYRQTLGQGPEFLTYFQNEAQLEKSRLLSDRFSAERPKGSFSTLEIQRTEQGDSAMYLCASSFSGLDYEQYFGPGTRLTVT.

In DNA, the CDR3 is TGTGCCAGCAGGGGACAGAATAATTCACCCCTCCACTTT. Translation gives CASRGQNNSPLHF. The chain couples TRBV7-2 to TRBJ1-6, with TRBD1 identical over 7 bases. This CDR3 has 13 residues. With V trimmed by 6 bases and J by 5 bases, 1 base remained unmatched. The germline CDR1 and CDR2 sequences are SGHTA and FQGNSA.

This chain uses TRBV11-3 with TRBJ2-5, with a possible D match to TRBD1 (6 bases). Germline V CDR1 and CDR2: SGHNT, YENEEA. Trimming removed 4 bases at V and 7 bases at J, with 16 bases between. The CDR3 extends over 14 amino acids. The CDR3 sequence: CASSSRDEGGTQYF. CDR3 bases: TGTGCCAGCAGCTCTCGGGACGAAGGGGGGACCCAGTACTTC.

This clonotype was seen ten or more times. The chain uses TRBV10-3 and TRBJ2-1; TRBD2 matches 7 bases. V lost 8 bases, J lost 2 bases, and 0 bases stayed unmatched. Germline CDR1 is ENHRY and CDR2 is SYGVKD. The CDR3 consists of 12 residues. In DNA, the CDR3 is TGTGCCATCGGGGGGGCCTACAATGAGCAGTTCTTC. Translation gives CAIGGAYNEQFF.

The genes are TRBV5-1 and TRBJ2-5; TRBD2 agrees at 8 bases. With V trimmed by 4 bases and J by 5 bases, 7 bases remained unmatched. CDR3 length: 14 residues. Per germline, CDR1 SGHRS and CDR2 YFSETQ. CDR3: CASSRAGVVETQYF. The CDR3 DNA follows: TGCGCCAGCAGCCGAGCGGGAGTTGTGGAGACCCAGTACTTC.

This chain connects TRBV18 to TRBJ2-5; TRBD2 matches at 8 bases. V lost 5 bases to trimming and J lost 1 base; unmatched junction nucleotides: 3. Germline CDR1 reads KGHSH; CDR2 reads LQKENI. The CDR3 spans 14 residues. CDR3: CASSSTSGQETQYF. Written as DNA, the CDR3 is TGTGCCAGCTCATCCACTAGCGGCCAAGAGACCCAGTACTTC.

This clonotype was counted once. The chain carries TRBV4-1 and TRBJ2-3, with TRBD2 matching over 7 bases. This CDR3 comprises 18 residues. J was trimmed by 3 bases and V by 0 bases; bases with no gene match: 12. CDR1 and CDR2 from the germline V gene are MGHRA and YSYEKL. The CDR3 spells CASSQDPVNYGRTDTQYF. The CDR3, as DNA: TGCGCCAGCAGCCAAGATCCGGTTAATTACGGGAGGACAGATACGCAGTATTTT.

The V and J genes are TRBV14 and TRBJ2-3; 7 bases are shared with TRBD1. The V and J ends lost 7 bases and 3 bases, in that order; junction bases with no gene match: 4. The germline V gene encodes CDR1 SGHDN and CDR2 FVKESK. CDR3 length equals 13 residues. CDR3 nucleotides: TGTGCCAGCACGGGACAGATAACAGATACGCAGTATTTT. This gives the protein CASTGQITDTQYF.

By share of the sample, this clonotype is medium-sized. The V gene is TRBV9, the J gene TRBJ2-1; weak D call: TRBD1 (5 bases). The CDR3 length is 15 residues. The germline V gene has CDR1 SGDLS and CDR2 YYNGEE. Trimming took off 4 bases at V and 5 bases at J, with 16 bases between the two ends. CDR3 nucleotide sequence: TGTGCCAGCAGCCCGCGACAGTCTGTGAACAATGAGCAGTTCTTC. It is translated as CASSPRQSVNNEQFF.

V gene TRBV2 combines with J gene TRBJ1-3; D call uncertain. The CDR3 extends over 14 amino acids. V was trimmed by 3 bases and J by 0 bases, leaving 6 bases between them. Germline V CDR1 and CDR2: SNHLY, FYNNEI. The CDR3 sequence: CASSDEGSGNTIYF. The CDR3 bases are TGTGCCAGCAGTGATGAAGGCTCTGGAAACACCATATATTTT. The variable domain in full, with the rest retrieved from reference TRBV2 and TRBJ1-3, is EPEVTQTPSHQVTQMGQEVILRCVPISNHLYFYWYRQILGQKVEFLVSFYNNEISEKSEIFDDQFSVERPDGSNFTLKIRSTKLEDSAMYFCASSDEGSGNTIYFGEGSWLTVV.